This T cell receptor (beta chain) derives from a study of blood T cell repertoires in COVID-19. Study details: Donors in the United States, Italy and Spain gave samples during acute or convalescent COVID-19.

Produced via immunoSEQ multiplex PCR; TCRdb's table is partial and in-frame only. The top ten hold 25% to 35% of the sample, which has 95,000 to 150,000 clones, 80% to 90% seen once. The germline CDR1 and CDR2 sequences are MDHEN and SYDVKM. V gave up 4 bases and J gave up 7 bases; unmatched junction bases: 14. The length of the CDR3 is 16 residues. Sequencing was performed on peripheral blood. The source is a man aged 70 or older with active or convalescent COVID-19. The chain joins TRBV28 to TRBJ2-7; 9 bases match TRBD1. The CDR3 nucleotides read TGTGCCAGCAGTTCCCCCTCCCCGGGACAGGGTTGGGAGCAGTACTTC. This encodes CASSSPSPGQGWEQYF.